Detailed here is one T cell receptor beta chain. Some clones are missing from TCRdb's copy, which holds only in-frame ones; the method was immunoSEQ multiplex PCR. The table has about 120,000 clones, roughly 92% seen once; the top ten hold around 0.6%. The data belong to a study of Tregs in tolerant kidney transplant recipients. The CDR3 loop spans 13 amino acids. Deletions cut 5 bases from V and 7 bases from J, with 15 bases between. Germline V lookup: CDR1 MNHEY, CDR2 SMNVEV (reference sequence). The sample was CD4+ T cells from blood. The sequence was obtained from a human donor in good health. The V call is TRBV27, the J call TRBJ2-7; D possibly matches TRBD1 or TRBD2 (5 bases each). CDR3 coding DNA: TGTGCCAGCAGTCAGAGGGACCTGGGGGAGCAGTACTTC. Residues: CASSQRDLGEQYF.